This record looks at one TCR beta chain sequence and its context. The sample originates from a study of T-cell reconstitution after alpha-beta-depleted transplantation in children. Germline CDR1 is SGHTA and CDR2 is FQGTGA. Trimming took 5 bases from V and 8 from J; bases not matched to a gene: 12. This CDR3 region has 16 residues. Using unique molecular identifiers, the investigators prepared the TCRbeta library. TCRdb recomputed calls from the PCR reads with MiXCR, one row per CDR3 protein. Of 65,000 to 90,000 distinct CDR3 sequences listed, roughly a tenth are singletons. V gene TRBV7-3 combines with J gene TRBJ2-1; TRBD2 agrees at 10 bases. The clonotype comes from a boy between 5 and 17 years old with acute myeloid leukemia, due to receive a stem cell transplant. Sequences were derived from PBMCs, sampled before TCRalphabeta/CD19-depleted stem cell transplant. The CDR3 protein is CASSPQASGRGYEQFF. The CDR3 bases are TGTGCCAGCAGCCCCCAGGCTAGCGGGAGAGGGTATGAGCAGTTCTTC.